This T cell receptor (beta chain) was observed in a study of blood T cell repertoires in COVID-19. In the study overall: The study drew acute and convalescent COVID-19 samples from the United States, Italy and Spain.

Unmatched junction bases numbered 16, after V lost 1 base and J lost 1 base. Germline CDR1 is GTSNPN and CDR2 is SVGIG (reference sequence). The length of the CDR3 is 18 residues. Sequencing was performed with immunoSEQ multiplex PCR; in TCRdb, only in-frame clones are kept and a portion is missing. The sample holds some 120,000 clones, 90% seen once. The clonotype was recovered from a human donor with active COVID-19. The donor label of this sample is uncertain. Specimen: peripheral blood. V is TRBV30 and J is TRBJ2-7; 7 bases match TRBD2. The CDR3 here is CAWSARFARGVRSYEQYF. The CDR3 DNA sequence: TGTGCCTGGAGTGCTCGCTTTGCCCGGGGGGTACGTTCCTACGAGCAGTACTTC.